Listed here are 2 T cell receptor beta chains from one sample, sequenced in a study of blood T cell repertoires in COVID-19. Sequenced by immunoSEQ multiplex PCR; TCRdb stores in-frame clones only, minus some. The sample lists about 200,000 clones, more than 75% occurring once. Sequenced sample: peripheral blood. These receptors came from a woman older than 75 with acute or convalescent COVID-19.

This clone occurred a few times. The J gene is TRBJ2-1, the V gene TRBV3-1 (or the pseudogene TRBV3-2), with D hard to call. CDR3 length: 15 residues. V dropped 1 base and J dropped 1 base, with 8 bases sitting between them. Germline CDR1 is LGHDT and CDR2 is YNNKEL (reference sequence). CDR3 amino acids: CASSQGQESYNEQFF. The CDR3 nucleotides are TGTGCCAGCAGCCAAGGGCAGGAATCCTACAATGAGCAGTTCTTC.

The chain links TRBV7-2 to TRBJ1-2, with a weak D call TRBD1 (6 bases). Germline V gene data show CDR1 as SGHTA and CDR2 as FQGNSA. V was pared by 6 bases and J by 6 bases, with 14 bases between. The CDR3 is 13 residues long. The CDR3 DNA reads TGTGCCAGCAGAAGAGATTGGACAGATGGCTACACCTTC. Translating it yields CASRRDWTDGYTF.